Listed below are T cell receptor beta chains from one sample, sequenced in a study of cytomegalovirus exposure and HLA in healthy donors. Method: immunoSEQ multiplex PCR; TCRdb's copy keeps in-frame clones and lacks some. The table records 100,000 to 150,000 clones, under 85% of them present only once. The specimen sequenced was PBMCs. The receptor source for this set is a woman aged 50 to 65 in good health and CMV-seropositive. Both conserved end residues are part of each CDR3. Fields, in order: CDR3 DNA, CDR3 protein, J gene, D gene, clone size, V gene. The D gene is left open where the match is weak. Only some rows state a clone size, as once, few, many or a class for expanded clones.

TGTGCCAGCAGTTGGACAGGTGGAACTGAAGCTTTCTTT	CASSWTGGTEAFF	TRBJ1-1	TRBD1	.	TRBV28
TGTGCCAGTAGTATAGCCCGGACTGACAACTATGGCTACACCTTC	CASSIARTDNYGYTF	TRBJ1-2	.	.	TRBV19
TGCAGCGTTGAAGAACGCCTGGGGCAGGTCCCCTCTGGGGCCAACGTCCTGACTTTC	CSVEERLGQVPSGANVLTF	TRBJ2-6	.	.	TRBV29-1
TGTGCCAGCAGTGAAATTGTACAGAGTTCCTACAATGAGCAGTTCTTC	CASSEIVQSSYNEQFF	TRBJ2-1	.	.	TRBV25-1
TGTGCCAGCAGCTTCACAGGGCTGAATAATTCACCCCTCCACTTT	CASSFTGLNNSPLHF	TRBJ1-6	.	.	TRBV7-2
TGCGCCAGCAGCTTATCCGGGACTAGCGGGTACGAGCAGTACTTC	CASSLSGTSGYEQYF	TRBJ2-7	TRBD2	.	TRBV5-1
TGTGCCAGCAGCTTAGAAGGAGGGGAGCAGTACTTC	CASSLEGGEQYF	TRBJ2-5	.	.	TRBV7-8
TGTGCCAGTACCCTAGCGGGTGATTACAATGAGCAGTTCTTC	CASTLAGDYNEQFF	TRBJ2-1	TRBD2	few	TRBV19
TGTGCCAGCAGTCCCTTGAGCGATTATAATTCACCCCTCCACTTT	CASSPLSDYNSPLHF	TRBJ1-6	.	.	TRBV28
TGTGCCAGCTCACCAGTTGAGGCAGTATCAGGAAACACCATATATTTT	CASSPVEAVSGNTIYF	TRBJ1-3	.	.	TRBV18
TGTGCCAGCAATCCGGGACAGGCCTACGAGCAGTACTTC	CASNPGQAYEQYF	TRBJ2-7	TRBD1	.	TRBV28
TGTGCCAGCAGTGAAGACCCCCCCTGGCCAGGGGCCACAGATACGCAGTATTTT	CASSEDPPWPGATDTQYF	TRBJ2-3	.	few	TRBV2
TGTGCCAGCAGCCCACGGACAGGGGAAACCGGGGAGCTGTTTTTT	CASSPRTGETGELFF	TRBJ2-2	TRBD1	.	TRBV5-4
TGTGCCAGCAGCCCGGGACAGAGTCACGAGCAGTACTTC	CASSPGQSHEQYF	TRBJ2-7	TRBD1	.	TRBV5-4
TGTGCCAGCAGCTTAGATAGACAGGGCTACGAGCAGTACTTC	CASSLDRQGYEQYF	TRBJ2-7	TRBD1	.	TRBV11-2
TGTGCCAGCAGCTTAGGCAGGGGCCGTGGGAATGAGCAGTTCTTC	CASSLGRGRGNEQFF	TRBJ2-1	.	once	TRBV5-4
TGTGCCAGCACAACCACCGGGACAGACAATTCACCCCTCCACTTT	CASTTTGTDNSPLHF	TRBJ1-6	TRBD1	once	TRBV7-2
TGTGCCAGCAGCCTACGGACAGGGACAAACTATGGCTACACCTTC	CASSLRTGTNYGYTF	TRBJ1-2	TRBD1	.	TRBV11-2
TGTGCCAGCAGCCTAGGCGGGGGCCAAGGAGAGACCCAGTACTTC	CASSLGGGQGETQYF	TRBJ2-5	.	.	TRBV6-4
TGTGCCAGCAGCAGAGAGCAGGGGGCGAGAGCTTTCTTT	CASSREQGARAFF	TRBJ1-1	TRBD1	.	TRBV6-5
TGTGCCAGCAGCGTACTGGGACAGCTGTCGGGAAACACCATATATTTT	CASSVLGQLSGNTIYF	TRBJ1-3	TRBD1	.	TRBV9
TGTGCCAGCAGGGACAATACAGATACGCAGTATTTT	CASRDNTDTQYF	TRBJ2-3	.	.	TRBV2